A single sample is the source of the 5 T cell receptor beta chains below, sequenced in a study of cytomegalovirus exposure and HLA in healthy donors (dated by TCRdb to 2016 to 2017). Receptor libraries were prepared by the immunoSEQ multiplex PCR assay. A mixture of 60 forward primers for TCR Vbeta segments and 13 reverse primers for TCR Jbeta segments was used in the multiplex PCR. The clones in this table, taken by TCRdb from immuneACCESS, are in-frame only. Not every clone is retained; where verified, under half of the shortfall comes from an unresolved V gene, and the cause of the rest is unknown. Present in this sample are some 56,000 clones, roughly 80% of which were seen just once. The top ten clonotypes cover approximately 3.9% of the sample. Sequencing was done on a sample of PBMCs. These TCRs come from a woman in her forties in good health and CMV-seronegative.

The chain carries TRBV19 and TRBJ2-1, with D perhaps TRBD2 (5 bases). Trimming removed 5 bases from V and 3 bases from J, with 8 bases in between. Germline V gives CDR1 LNHDA, CDR2 SQIVND (reference sequence). This CDR3 comprises 13 residues. The CDR3 sequence: CASSGGYYNEQFF. In DNA form, the CDR3 reads TGTGCCAGTAGTGGCGGGTACTACAATGAGCAGTTCTTC.

The rearrangement uses TRBV25-1 and TRBJ2-1, with 9 nucleotides matching TRBD2. Germline trimming cut 3 bases from V and 6 bases from J; bases unmatched to any gene: 12. The CDR3 runs to 17 residues. Germline V lookup: CDR1 MGHDK, CDR2 SYGVNS. CDR3 residues: CASSDLGGRVRSNEQFF. The CDR3 DNA reads TGTGCCAGCAGTGATCTGGGCGGGAGGGTAAGAAGCAATGAGCAGTTCTTC.

The chain employs TRBV7-8 and TRBJ2-1, with unresolved D. This CDR3 comprises 14 residues. Germline V gives CDR1 SGHVS, CDR2 FQNEAQ. V lost 1 base to trimming and J lost 8 bases, with 12 bases between them. The CDR3 DNA follows: TGTGCCAGCAGCTTAGTCGGTAGTTTCCATGAGCAGTTCTTC. Amino acid sequence: CASSLVGSFHEQFF.

This chain uses TRBV29-1 with TRBJ2-3, with 8 bases lining up with TRBD2. Germline-derived CDR1 and CDR2 are SQVTM and ANQGSEA. The CDR3 totals 15 residues. V lost 5 bases and J lost 3; bases outside the gene matches: 10. This CDR3 is CSVTLGTRATDTQYF. The CDR3 nucleotides read TGCAGCGTTACCCTCGGGACTAGAGCTACAGATACGCAGTATTTT.

This clone showed up just a few times. V and J are TRBV2 and TRBJ1-2; D possibly corresponds to TRBD1 (6 bases). Deletions cut 6 bases from V and 4 bases from J, with 15 bases between. The CDR3 runs to 14 residues. Per germline, CDR1 SNHLY and CDR2 FYNNEI. This CDR3 is CASRAQGGGYGYTF. DNA for the CDR3: TGTGCCAGCAGGGCACAGGGCGGCGGCTATGGCTACACCTTC.